Shown below are 31 T cell receptor beta chains from a single sample sequenced in a study of regulatory T cells in long-lasting Graves disease. As to time point: persistent/refractory GD, antithyroid drugs over 5 years with positive TRAb. PBMCs provided the RNA from which the TCR library was made. With iRepertoire HTBI primers and Arm-PCR of CDR3 regions, TCR beta libraries were built. TCRdb processed the multiplex PCR reads anew with MiXCR; each CDR3 protein has one entry. The table records 400,000 to 500,000 distinct CDR3 sequences, under 25% of them present only once. This specimen consisted of peripheral blood mononuclear cells (PBMCs), obtained when the disease was refractory, from a patient treated with antithyroid drugs. All receptors come from a female donor with Graves disease.

This clonotype was detected ten times or more. The chain joins TRBV10-3 to TRBJ1-1; D is unclear. This CDR3 region has 16 residues. CDR1 ENHRY and CDR2 SYGVKD come from the germline V gene. V lost 0 bases and J lost 5, with 16 bases in between. This CDR3 reads CAISESYTGGGTEAFF. CDR3 sequence (DNA): TGTGCCATCAGTGAGTCGTACACCGGCGGTGGAACTGAAGCTTTCTTT.

There are a few counts of this clonotype. V usage is TRBV4-1 and J usage is TRBJ1-4; D gene unclear. The CDR3 loop spans 12 amino acids. Deletions cut 4 bases from V and 8 bases from J, with 8 bases between. CDR1 is MGHRA and CDR2 is YSYEKL in the germline V gene. The CDR3 coding sequence is TGCGCCAGCAGCCGGGCGGGGGAAAAACTGTTTTTT. It yields the protein CASSRAGEKLFF.

The table lists this clonotype with a few counts. The chain couples TRBV19 to TRBJ1-1, with 9 bases identical to TRBD1. The CDR3 totals 15 residues. Germline V lookup: CDR1 LNHDA, CDR2 SQIVND (reference sequence). The V segment lost 5 bases and the J segment 2 bases; nucleotides outside the gene matches: 6. CDR3 nucleotide sequence: TGTGCCAGTAGTCTTCAACAGGGGGCCAACACTGAAGCTTTCTTT. It yields the protein CASSLQQGANTEAFF.

The rearrangement joins TRBV11-1 to TRBJ1-6, with 8 nucleotides matching TRBD1. The V and J ends lost 6 bases and 7 bases, in that order; junction bases with no gene match: 14. This CDR3 comprises 17 residues. Germline V gene data show CDR1 as SGHAT and CDR2 as FQDESV (reference sequence). CDR3 region: CASRLTGTGPRNSPLHF. CDR3 coding DNA: TGTGCCAGCAGACTTACCGGGACAGGCCCGAGAAATTCACCCCTCCACTTT.

This clonotype was seen repeatedly, ten times or more. V and J are TRBV7-2 and TRBJ1-2; D possibly corresponds to TRBD1 (5 bases). The V end was cut by 4 bases, the J end by 8 bases, with 11 bases between. From germline, CDR1 is SGHTA and CDR2 FQGNSA. The CDR3 consists of 12 residues. CDR3 nucleotide sequence: TGTGCCAGCAGCTCGGGGCTGCGGGGCTACACCTTC. Translated: CASSSGLRGYTF.

This clonotype is a singleton in its sample. The CDR3 region is CAVSPSGRARLVSTGELFF. In DNA, the CDR3 is TGTGCCGTGTCACCTAGCGGGAGGGCCCGACTAGTGAGCACCGGGGAGCTGTTTTTT. The chain couples TRBV6-1 to TRBJ2-2; 12 bases align to TRBD2. Germline CDR1 MNHNS, CDR2 SASEGT. The CDR3 extends over 19 amino acids. V was clipped by 11 bases and J by 4 bases; unmatched bases: 20.

This chain connects TRBV28 to TRBJ2-3, with 7 bases lining up with TRBD2. V lost 8 bases, J lost 5 bases, and 7 bases stayed unmatched. Germline lookup yields CDR1 MDHEN and CDR2 SYDVKM. The CDR3 has 13 residues. CDR3: CASAVAGGDTQYF. The CDR3 DNA reads TGTGCCAGCGCGGTAGCGGGCGGAGATACGCAGTATTTT.

This chain uses TRBV27 with TRBJ2-7; 8 nucleotides align to TRBD1. The junction had 4 bases not matched to a gene; V was cut back by 6 bases and J by 3 bases. CDR1 MNHEY and CDR2 SMNVEV come from the germline V gene (reference sequence). The CDR3 covers 13 residues. CDR3 sequence reads: CASRTGAYYEQYF. DNA of the CDR3: TGTGCCAGCAGGACAGGGGCTTACTACGAGCAGTACTTC.

Ten or more counts support this clonotype. This rearrangement joins TRBV7-2 to TRBJ2-5, with D uncertain. Between the trimmed V and J ends, which lost 5 bases and 5 bases, there was a span of 9 bases. The length of the CDR3 is 12 residues. CDR1 and CDR2 from the germline V gene are SGHTA and FQGNSA. The CDR3 nucleotides are TGTGCCAGCAGCCGACCGGGCGAGACCCAGTACTTC. Its protein is CASSRPGETQYF.

This clonotype was seen more than once but under ten times. The chain carries TRBV7-9 and TRBJ2-3, with 9 bases aligning to TRBD1. Germline values: CDR1 SEHNR, CDR2 FQNEAQ (reference sequence). V shed 4 bases, J shed 5 bases, and the junction held 4 bases outside the gene matches. The CDR3 is 14 amino acids. This CDR3 reads CASSSGTGIDTQYF. In nucleotides, the CDR3 is TGTGCCAGCAGCTCGGGGACAGGGATAGATACGCAGTATTTT.

There are many counts of this clonotype. The V call is TRBV3-1, the J call TRBJ2-5, with D tentatively TRBD1 (5 bases). The V end lost 1 base, the J end lost 9 bases, and 9 bases lay between the germline ends. This CDR3 contains 12 residues. The germline CDR1 and CDR2 sequences are LGHDT and YNNKEL (reference sequence). The chain's CDR3 is CASSQGSRAQYF. The DNA of the CDR3 is TGTGCCAGCAGCCAAGGGTCCAGGGCCCAGTACTTC.

Note on this clonotype: A much larger clone is a single base away; this may be a read error. The CDR3 DNA reads TGTGCCAGCAGCAGCCCACACAGTATAGCGGGAGGACAGCAGTACTTC. Its translation: CASSSPHSIAGGQQYF. The chain recombines TRBV7-2 with TRBJ2-7; 10 nucleotides line up with TRBD2. The CDR3 contains 16 residues. Germline CDR1 and CDR2: SGHTA and FQGNSA. Trimming cost V 5 bases and J 8 bases; bases outside gene matches: 15.

CDR3 nucleotides: TGTGCCAGCAGCGCAGCCGACCAGGGGGCCTACGACACTGAAGCTTTCTTT. Its protein product is CASSAADQGAYDTEAFF. This sequence joins TRBV9 and TRBJ1-1; 8 bases are a match to TRBD1. The V gene's germline CDR1 is SGDLS and CDR2 YYNGEE. CDR3 length: 17 amino acids. Unmatched junction bases numbered 13, after V lost 3 bases and J lost 3 bases. Full variable domain (remainder filled in from reference TRBV9 and TRBJ1-1): DSGVTQTPKHLITATGQRVTLRCSPRSGDLSVYWYQQSLDQGLQFLIQYYNGEERAKGNILERFSAQQFPDLHSELNLSSLELGDSALYFCASSAADQGAYDTEAFFGQGTRLTVV.

The rearrangement uses TRBV11-2 and TRBJ2-2; the D is unclear. Trimming left V 1 base short and J 1 base short, with 10 bases between. The CDR3 sequence is 16 residues long. CDR1 and CDR2 (germline): SGHAT, FQNNGV. The CDR3 region has the DNA TGTGCCAGCAGCTTAGGAACAATAGAGAACACCGGGGAGCTGTTTTTT. Its translation is CASSLGTIENTGELFF. Full variable domain (remainder filled in from reference TRBV11-2 and TRBJ2-2): EAGVAQSPRYKIIEKRQSVAFWCNPISGHATLYWYQQILGQGPKLLIQFQNNGVVDDSQLPKDRFSAERLKGVDSTLKIQPAKLEDSAVYLCASSLGTIENTGELFFGEGSRLTVL.

J is TRBJ2-4 and V is TRBV3-1; no firm D call. Looked up from germline, CDR1 is LGHDT and CDR2 is YNNKEL (reference sequence). The CDR3 is 15 residues long. V gave up 3 bases and J gave up 6 bases, with 15 bases separating them. Written as DNA, the CDR3 is TGTGCCAGCAGCCAGGGTCCCTCCCGAGGAAACATTCAGTACTTC. It is translated as CASSQGPSRGNIQYF.

There are many counts of this clonotype. This chain uses TRBV12-3 or TRBV12-4 with TRBJ1-6; D perhaps matches TRBD1 (5 bases). CDR3 length: 16 amino acids. V was trimmed by 6 bases and J by 5 bases, leaving 17 bases between them. The CDR3 spells CASRGGSNANNSPLHF. In nucleotides, the CDR3 is TGTGCCAGCAGGGGGGGGTCGAATGCAAATAATTCACCCCTCCACTTT.

This rearrangement joins TRBV20-1 to TRBJ2-3, with unresolved D. The V end was cut by 6 bases, the J end by 0 bases, with 13 bases between. The CDR3 loop spans 14 amino acids. Germline V gene sequence: CDR1 DFQATT, CDR2 SNEGSKA (reference sequence). The CDR3 DNA follows: TGCAGTGCCACCCGAGCGCGGAGCACAGATACGCAGTATTTT. As protein: CSATRARSTDTQYF.

The rearrangement joins TRBV7-9 to TRBJ2-7; TRBD2 might be the D (6 bases). The CDR3 loop spans 16 amino acids. Germline V gene lookup returns CDR1 SEHNR and CDR2 FQNEAQ (reference sequence). Trimming pared 4 bases from V and 4 bases from J, leaving 20 bases between. The CDR3 here is CASSSGGRGRKYEQYF. CDR3 in DNA: TGTGCCAGCAGCTCCGGGGGTAGAGGAAGGAAATACGAGCAGTACTTC.

As regards this clonotype: Relative to the germline gene, one junction end is altered; a read error may explain this. CDR3: CASSISEIRGQNTEALF. The CDR3 DNA reads as TGTGCCAGTAGTATTTCGGAGATCAGGGGCCAGAACACTGAAGCTCTCTTT. The J gene is TRBJ1-1, the V gene TRBV19; the D gene is possibly TRBD1 (6 bases). CDR3 size: 17 residues. In germline, CDR1 is LNHDA, CDR2 SQIVND (reference sequence).

Many counts were recorded for this clonotype. The chain carries TRBV5-5 and TRBJ1-5, with D hard to call. V gave up 2 bases and J gave up 0 bases, with 9 bases separating them. CDR1 and CDR2 from the germline V gene are SGHKS and YYEKEE (reference sequence). The CDR3 covers 15 residues. The DNA of the CDR3 is TGTGCCAGCAGCTTAGGACTGAATAGCAATCAGCCCCAGCATTTT. As protein: CASSLGLNSNQPQHF.

This clonotype turned up a few times. This chain links TRBV4-1 with TRBJ2-2; 9 nucleotides line up with TRBD1. Germline CDR1 MGHRA, CDR2 YSYEKL. The trim removed 2 bases at V and 8 bases at J, leaving 15 bases unmatched. This CDR3 spans 18 amino acids. CDR3 DNA: TGCGCCAGCAGCCAAAACTCATTCCGGGACAGGGCTTTTGGGGAGCTGTTTTTT. Protein product: CASSQNSFRDRAFGELFF.

This clonotype has more than one count but fewer than ten. The chain employs TRBV4-2 and TRBJ2-7, with TRBD2 matching over 16 bases. The V gene's germline CDR1 is LGHNA and CDR2 YNFKEQ. CDR3 length: 17 residues. V shed 6 bases, J shed 0 bases, and the junction held 5 bases outside the gene matches. CDR3 residues: CASSGTSGRASSYEQYF. The CDR3 region has the DNA TGTGCCAGCAGTGGGACTAGCGGGAGGGCCAGCTCCTACGAGCAGTACTTC.

This clonotype was counted many times. The junction does not match germline at one end; this may be a read error. The chain recombines TRBV27 with TRBJ2-7; TRBD2 matches at 10 bases. Germline V lookup: CDR1 MNHEY, CDR2 SMNVEV (reference sequence). CDR3 length: 13 residues. The CDR3: CASREASGRKRTF. In DNA, the CDR3 is TGTGCCAGCAGGGAAGCTAGCGGGAGAAAGAGAACATTC.

J is TRBJ1-2 and V is TRBV20-1, with 7 nucleotides matching TRBD1. The length of the CDR3 is 14 residues. Germline V gives CDR1 DFQATT, CDR2 SNEGSKA (reference sequence). V was pared by 0 bases and J by 7 bases, with 8 bases of the junction left unmatched. DNA for the CDR3: TGCAGTGCTAGAGAAACAGGGGCGGGTGGTGGCTACACCTTC. It encodes CSARETGAGGGYTF.

This clonotype was seen only a few times. The V gene is TRBV11-2, the J gene TRBJ1-2, with a tentative D call TRBD1 (5 bases). This CDR3 contains 15 residues. The V gene's germline CDR1 is SGHAT and CDR2 FQNNGV. With 5 bases removed from V and 7 bases from J, the gap between germline ends came to 20 bases. CDR3 residues: CASSQSTGTVAGYTF. As DNA, the CDR3 is TGTGCCAGCAGCCAGTCTACCGGGACCGTCGCTGGCTACACCTTC.

The rearrangement joins TRBV20-1 to TRBJ2-5; 8 nucleotides match TRBD2. CDR3 size: 16 residues. Germline assignment: CDR1 DFQATT and CDR2 SNEGSKA (reference sequence). J was trimmed by 3 bases and V by 0 bases; bases with no gene match: 9. CDR3: CSAREGRGLAKETQYF. The CDR3 DNA follows: TGCAGTGCTAGAGAGGGGCGAGGACTAGCCAAAGAGACCCAGTACTTC.

The chain recombines TRBV20-1 with TRBJ1-1; D possibly corresponds to TRBD1 (6 bases). V was trimmed by 5 bases and J by 12 bases, leaving 25 bases between them. The germline gives CDR1 DFQATT, CDR2 SNEGSKA (reference sequence). This CDR3 contains 14 residues. DNA for the CDR3: TGCAGTGCTGCAAGACCCCGGGACACTAAGGGGCCTTTCTTT. This sequence encodes CSAARPRDTKGPFF.

This clonotype was recorded many times. V is TRBV2 and J is TRBJ2-7; 7 nucleotides line up with TRBD1. The CDR3 has 18 amino acids. CDR1 and CDR2 from the germline V gene are SNHLY and FYNNEI. The trim removed 1 base at V and 1 base at J, leaving 13 bases unmatched. The CDR3 nucleotides are TGTGCCAGCAGTGAAGAGGTGGGTTTCGGGACAGAGTCCTACGAGCAGTACTTC. This translates into CASSEEVGFGTESYEQYF.

This clonotype has more than one count but fewer than ten. The genes are TRBV2 and TRBJ1-5, with 11 bases matching TRBD1. The germline V gene has CDR1 SNHLY and CDR2 FYNNEI. CDR3 length: 14 amino acids. V trimming: 8 bases; J trimming: 6 bases; junction bases outside the gene matches: 6. CDR3 loop: CASGLDRGRQPQHF. Here the CDR3 DNA reads TGTGCCAGCGGATTGGACAGGGGGCGTCAGCCCCAGCATTTT.

This clonotype was counted a few times. The V call is TRBV5-1, the J call TRBJ1-6; D perhaps matches TRBD1 (6 bases). The CDR3 length is 16 residues. The V end was cut by 1 base, the J end by 6 bases, with 14 bases between. CDR1 SGHRS and CDR2 YFSETQ come from the germline V gene. This chain's CDR3 is CASSLSGGDSNSPLHF. The CDR3 coding sequence is TGCGCCAGCAGCTTGTCCGGGGGCGATTCTAATTCACCCCTCCACTTT.

This chain links TRBV24-1 with TRBJ2-1; a weak D match, TRBD1 (5 bases). This CDR3 is 13 amino acids long. V was shortened by 4 bases and J by 6 bases, with 9 bases between the two germline ends. Germline V lookup: CDR1 KGHDR, CDR2 SFDVKD. CDR3 sequence reads: CATSEGRGNEQFF. The CDR3 nucleotides read TGTGCCACCAGTGAGGGAAGGGGCAATGAGCAGTTCTTC.